This T cell receptor (beta chain) was obtained from a study of naive and memory T cell subsets. Regarding the study as a whole: Potentially, T cell activation and differentiation skew this RNA-based measurement.

In germline, CDR1 is MDHEN, CDR2 SYDVKM. This CDR3 has 15 residues. Deletions cut 2 bases from V and 7 bases from J, with 14 bases between. This clonotype was detected many times. What it binds is not known. Four PCR rounds used nested alpha and beta constant region primers plus the SP2 primer. Blood and skin TCR RNA was reverse transcribed with alpha and beta constant primers. TCRdb used MiXCR to reprocess the 5' RACE reads, holding one entry per CDR3 protein. The top ten hold 0.7% to 0.9% of the sample, which has more than 45,000 distinct CDR3 sequences, about 4.8% seen once. TCR cDNA received a 3' ligated oligonucleotide that carried a UMI. Whole blood, roughly 2.5 ml, came from adult healthy volunteers. Cells were not sorted; total RNA input targeted about 1 to 1000 ng.

The receptor's source is a female donor in good health. J is TRBJ1-4 and V is TRBV28, with a tentative D call TRBD1 (5 bases). This CDR3 reads CASSLGSYGGEKLFF. For the CDR3, the DNA is TGTGCCAGCAGTTTAGGATCTTATGGGGGTGAAAAACTGTTTTTT. Together with reference TRBV28 and TRBJ1-4, the CDR3 gives the full variable domain: DVKVTQSSRYLVKRTGEKVFLECVQDMDHENMFWYRQDPGLGLRLIYFSYDVKMKEKGDIPEGYSVSREKKERFSLILESASTNQTSMYLCASSLGSYGGEKLFFGSGTQLSVL.